This is a list of T cell receptor beta chains from one sample in a study of blood T cells in healthy people across ages. TCRdb called the 5' RACE reads again in MiXCR, with one record for every CDR3 protein. This repertoire shows approximately 810,000 distinct CDR3 sequences, under 40% found once; its top ten account for roughly 13%. Material for sequencing was blood. These receptors were taken from a man younger than 30 in good health. Both conserved end residues are part of each CDR3. D genes are given only for firm matches. A clone size is listed for some rows: how often the clone was seen (once, few, many), or a class if it is expanded.

CDR3	DNA	J	V	size	length	D
CASSQRGGNSGANVLTF	TGTGCCAGCAGCCAAAGAGGCGGGAACTCTGGGGCCAACGTCCTGACTTTC	TRBJ2-6	TRBV4-2	NA	17	NA
CASSQYPRGKGTEAFF	TGCGCCAGCAGCCAATACCCCAGGGGTAAAGGAACTGAAGCTTTCTTT	TRBJ1-1	TRBV4-1	NA	16	NA
CASSFGTALYSGANVLTF	TGTGCCAGCAGTTTTGGGACAGCACTGTACTCTGGGGCCAACGTCCTGACTTTC	TRBJ2-6	TRBV12-3/TRBV12-4	many	18	TRBD1
CASSYLLFGQGGQYF	TGTGCCAGCAGTTACTTACTCTTCGGACAGGGAGGGCAGTATTTT	TRBJ2-3	TRBV6-6	NA	15	TRBD1
CASSLGAGGPRNEQFF	TGTGCCAGCAGCTTAGGAGCGGGAGGGCCGCGGAATGAGCAGTTCTTC	TRBJ2-1	TRBV7-2	NA	16	TRBD2
CASRSGVEETQYF	TGTGCCAGCAGATCGGGGGTAGAAGAGACCCAGTACTTC	TRBJ2-5	TRBV12-3/TRBV12-4	NA	13	NA
CASSVDRPYEQYF	TGTGCCAGCAGCGTTGACAGGCCTTACGAGCAGTACTTC	TRBJ2-7	TRBV7-2	many	13	NA
CASMIEGRNMNTEAFF	TGTGCCAGCATGATCGAGGGTCGGAACATGAACACTGAAGCTTTCTTT	TRBJ1-1	TRBV7-8	NA	16	NA
CASSDFYHSDTGELFF	TGTGCCAGCAGTGACTTCTACCATTCGGACACCGGGGAGCTGTTTTTT	TRBJ2-2	TRBV25-1	NA	16	NA
CAISGTSPLSYGYTF	TGTGCCATCAGTGGGACTTCACCGCTTTCCTATGGCTACACCTTC	TRBJ1-2	TRBV10-3	NA	15	NA
CSVRTGVTEAFF	TGCAGCGTTCGGACAGGGGTTACTGAAGCTTTCTTT	TRBJ1-1	TRBV29-1	few	12	TRBD1
CSAEIWDSSYSEQFF	TGCAGCGCTGAAATTTGGGATAGCTCCTACAGTGAGCAGTTCTTC	TRBJ2-1	TRBV29-1	NA	15	NA
CASSLSTGSQPQHF	TGTGCCAGCAGCTTATCCACGGGAAGTCAGCCCCAGCATTTT	TRBJ1-5	TRBV7-6	few	14	NA
CASSLPKPPGQYKNTEAFF	TGTGCCAGCAGCTTACCAAAACCCCCGGGACAATATAAGAACACTGAAGCTTTCTTT	TRBJ1-1	TRBV11-3	NA	19	NA
CASSAPASYEQYF	TGTGCCAGCAGCGCCCCTGCGTCCTACGAGCAGTACTTC	TRBJ2-7	TRBV9	NA	13	NA
CASRRGAVTDTQYF	TGTGCCAGCAGGCGGGGCGCGGTAACAGATACGCAGTATTTT	TRBJ2-3	TRBV5-6	NA	14	NA
CASSLERTGDTEAFF	TGCGCCAGCAGCTTGGAGCGTACAGGGGACACTGAAGCTTTCTTT	TRBJ1-1	TRBV5-1	few	15	TRBD1
CSPRVYDEQYF	TGCAGTCCTAGAGTTTACGACGAGCAGTACTTC	TRBJ2-7	TRBV20-1	once	11	NA
CSASGQVSEKLFF	TGCAGTGCTAGCGGACAGGTTTCTGAAAAACTGTTTTTT	TRBJ1-4	TRBV20-1	NA	13	TRBD1
CASSRQQGSDSPLHF	TGTGCCAGCAGCCGACAACAGGGATCGGATTCACCCCTCCACTTT	TRBJ1-6	TRBV7-3	NA	15	NA
CASKVQGFYNSPLHF	TGTGCCAGCAAGGTCCAGGGCTTTTATAATTCACCCCTCCACTTT	TRBJ1-6	TRBV12-3/TRBV12-4	NA	15	NA
CASSVEGTTDTQYF	TGCGCCAGCAGCGTGGAAGGGACCACAGATACGCAGTATTTT	TRBJ2-3	TRBV5-1	few	14	NA
CASSPLAGGRYEQFF	TGCGCCAGCAGCCCCCTAGCGGGGGGGCGGTATGAGCAGTTCTTC	TRBJ2-1	TRBV4-3	many	15	TRBD2
CASSAGFGNHEQYF	TGTGCCAGCAGTGCAGGGTTCGGCAATCACGAGCAGTACTTC	TRBJ2-7	TRBV2	many	14	NA